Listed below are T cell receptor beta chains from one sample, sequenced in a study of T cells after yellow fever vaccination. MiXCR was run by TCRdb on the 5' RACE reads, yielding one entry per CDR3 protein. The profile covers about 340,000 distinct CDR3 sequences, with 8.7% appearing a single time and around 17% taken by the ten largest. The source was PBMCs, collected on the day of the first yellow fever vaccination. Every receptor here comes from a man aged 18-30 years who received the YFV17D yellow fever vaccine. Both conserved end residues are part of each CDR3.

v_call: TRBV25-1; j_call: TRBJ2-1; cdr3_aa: CASSESGAGGNEQFF
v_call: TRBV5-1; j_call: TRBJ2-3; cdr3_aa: CASRYLAGATTDTQYF
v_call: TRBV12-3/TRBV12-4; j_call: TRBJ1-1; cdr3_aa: CASSLAQTEAFF
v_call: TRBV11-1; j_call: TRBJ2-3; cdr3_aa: CASSPGPRRGAWSSGADTQYF
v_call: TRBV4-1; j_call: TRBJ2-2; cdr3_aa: CASSQALDTGELFF
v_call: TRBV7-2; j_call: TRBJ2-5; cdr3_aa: CASSPTSGRQETQYF
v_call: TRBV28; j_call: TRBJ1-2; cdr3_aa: CASSFSPGQGHYGYTF
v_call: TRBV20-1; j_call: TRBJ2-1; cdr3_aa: CSARGDQGGDEQFF
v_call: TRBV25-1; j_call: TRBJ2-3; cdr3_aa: CASSSLRTSGGDTQYF
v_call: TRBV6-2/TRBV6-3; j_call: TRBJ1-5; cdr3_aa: CASRLTWGHYQPQHF
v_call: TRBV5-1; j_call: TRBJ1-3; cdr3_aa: CASSKQASGSGNTIYF